One and the same sample provided the 18 T cell receptor beta chains below, sequenced in a study of cytomegalovirus exposure and HLA in healthy donors. Amplification used 60 Vbeta primers and 13 Jbeta primers. Libraries were prepared by immunoSEQ multiplex PCR; TCRdb keeps only in-frame clonotypes and omits some of them. The data show 150,000 to 200,000 clones, about three quarters seen once. The specimen was PBMCs. The receptor set was obtained from a female donor in good health and CMV-seronegative.

In its sample, this clone was seen a few times. The chain couples TRBV28 to TRBJ1-5; perhaps TRBD1 as D (5 bases). This CDR3 comprises 10 residues. The ends were cut back, 8 bases at V and 7 bases at J, with 6 bases in the middle. Germline loops: CDR1 MDHEN, CDR2 SYDVKM. This CDR3 reads CASGGQPQHF. In DNA, the CDR3 is TGTGCCAGCGGGGGGCAGCCCCAGCATTTT.

The chain is built from TRBV19 and TRBJ1-5; 10 bases are a match to TRBD1. With V trimmed by 3 bases and J by 7 bases, 9 bases remained unmatched. The CDR3 contains 16 residues. Germline CDR1 LNHDA, CDR2 SQIVND (reference sequence). This chain's CDR3 is CASSMRDRGLRQPQHF. CDR3 DNA sequence: TGTGCCAGTAGTATGAGAGACAGGGGGCTCCGCCAGCCCCAGCATTTT.

This chain links TRBV7-9 with TRBJ2-4, with 9 bases fitting TRBD1. The CDR3 is made up of 18 amino acids. The J segment lost 1 base and the V segment lost 2 bases, leaving 9 bases of the junction unmatched. Per germline, CDR1 SEHNR and CDR2 FQNEAQ (reference sequence). CDR3 in amino acids: CASSLRRDREIAKNIQYF. Here the CDR3 DNA reads TGTGCCAGCAGCTTAAGGCGGGACAGGGAGATCGCCAAAAACATTCAGTACTTC. Together with reference TRBV7-9 and TRBJ2-4, the CDR3 gives the full variable domain: DTGVSQNPRHKITKRGQNVTFRCDPISEHNRLYWYRQTLGQGPEFLTYFQNEAQLEKSRLLSDRFSAERPKGSFSTLEIQRTEQGDSAMYLCASSLRRDREIAKNIQYFGAGTRLSVL.

The rearrangement links TRBV11-2 to TRBJ2-1, with D possibly TRBD2 on 6 matching bases. In germline, CDR1 is SGHAT, CDR2 FQNNGV. Trimming stripped 4 bases from V and 9 bases from J, with 19 bases between. This CDR3 comprises 15 residues. This CDR3 is CASSYQGTSGVEQFF. DNA of the CDR3: TGTGCCAGCAGCTACCAAGGCACGTCGGGGGTTGAGCAGTTCTTC.

V usage is TRBV5-4 and J usage is TRBJ1-2; D remains unclear. V dropped 3 bases and J dropped 4 bases, with 7 bases sitting between them. The CDR3 is made up of 12 amino acids. Germline-derived CDR1 and CDR2 are SGHNT and YYREEE (reference sequence). The CDR3 is CASSSDGYGYTF. The CDR3 bases are TGTGCCAGCAGCTCAGATGGCTATGGCTACACCTTC.

The chain carries TRBV5-5 and TRBJ2-7; 12 bases match TRBD1. The CDR3 sequence is 15 residues long. The germline gives CDR1 SGHKS, CDR2 YYEKEE (reference sequence). J was trimmed by 6 bases and V by 0 bases; bases with no gene match: 4. CDR3 coding DNA: TGTGCCAGCAGCTTGGACGGGACAGGGGGCGCCGAGCAGTACTTC. Its protein product is CASSLDGTGGAEQYF.

The V and J genes are TRBV6-1 and TRBJ1-3; unclear D gene. The V gene's germline CDR1 is MNHNS and CDR2 SASEGT. V was trimmed by 2 bases and J by 4 bases, leaving 21 bases between them. The length of the CDR3 is 18 residues. In DNA form, the CDR3 reads TGTGCCAGCAGTGAATGGCGGAGGACGCAGAATTCAGGAAACACCATATATTTT. Translating gives CASSEWRRTQNSGNTIYF.

The chain uses TRBV7-2 and TRBJ1-4, with TRBD1 as a possible D gene (5 bases). The CDR3 is 15 residues long. Germline V lookup: CDR1 SGHTA, CDR2 FQGNSA. Deletions cut 5 bases from V and 3 bases from J, with 13 bases between. CDR3 DNA: TGTGCCAGCAGCCAACAGGACGCGGCTAATGAAAAACTGTTTTTT. This codes for CASSQQDAANEKLFF.

V usage is TRBV28 and J usage is TRBJ2-2, with a possible D match to TRBD1 (6 bases). This CDR3 comprises 17 residues. The V and J ends lost 4 bases and 2 bases respectively, with 17 bases between them. Germline CDR1 MDHEN, CDR2 SYDVKM. The CDR3 protein is CASSYPTGRLNTGELFF. CDR3 DNA: TGTGCCAGCAGTTACCCGACAGGCCGTCTTAACACCGGGGAGCTGTTTTTT.

The chain uses TRBV30 and TRBJ2-5; 7 nucleotides match TRBD1. Per the germline V gene, CDR1 is GTSNPN and CDR2 is SVGIG (reference sequence). The V gene end was trimmed by 2 bases and the J gene end by 5 bases; junction bases not matched to a gene: 8. The length of the CDR3 is 14 residues. The CDR3 DNA follows: TGTGCCTGGAGTTTCACAGGGGTTCGGGAGACCCAGTACTTC. It encodes CAWSFTGVRETQYF. The full variable domain, its missing parts supplied by reference TRBV30 and TRBJ2-5, is SQTIHQWPATLVQPVGSPLSLECTVEGTSNPNLYWYRQAAGRGLQLLFYSVGIGQISSEVPQNLSASRPQDRQFILSSKKLLLSDSGFYLCAWSFTGVRETQYFGPGTRLLVL.

This clone has more than one count but fewer than ten. The chain employs TRBV9 and TRBJ1-2, with 7 bases identical to TRBD1. Per the germline V gene, CDR1 is SGDLS and CDR2 is YYNGEE. V lost 0 bases, J lost 4 bases, and 6 bases stayed unmatched. The CDR3 covers 15 residues. CDR3 DNA: TGTGCCAGCAGCGTAGAGGGACAGCCCAGCTATGGCTACACCTTC. Translated, it gives CASSVEGQPSYGYTF. Looking up the rest from reference TRBV9 and TRBJ1-2 gives the full variable domain: DSGVTQTPKHLITATGQRVTLRCSPRSGDLSVYWYQQSLDQGLQFLIQYYNGEERAKGNILERFSAQQFPDLHSELNLSSLELGDSALYFCASSVEGQPSYGYTFGSGTRLTVV.

A single count supports this clone. The chain couples TRBV28 to TRBJ2-7; D might be TRBD2 (7 bases). The CDR3 loop spans 14 amino acids. Germline loops: CDR1 MDHEN, CDR2 SYDVKM. The V and J ends lost 3 bases and 6 bases respectively, with 15 bases between them. The CDR3 coding sequence is TGTGCCAGCAGTTTGGGGGGGCGATTGGCCGAGCAGTACTTC. Residues: CASSLGGRLAEQYF.

The chain recombines TRBV5-3 with TRBJ2-3, with a possible D match to TRBD1 (6 bases). TRBV5-3 is known as an ORF, though its function is uncertain. The CDR3 length is 15 residues. Trimming took 4 bases from V and 1 from J, leaving 13 bases between them. CDR3 region: CARSLGGLCTDTQYF. CDR3 in DNA: TGTGCCAGAAGCCTTGGGGGCCTTTGCACAGATACGCAGTATTTT.

The gene calls are TRBV9 and TRBJ2-4; D possibly corresponds to TRBD1 (6 bases). Per the germline V gene, CDR1 is SGDLS and CDR2 is YYNGEE. V dropped 2 bases and J dropped 5 bases, with 11 bases sitting between them. The CDR3 has 14 amino acids. CDR3 nucleotides: TGTGCCAGCAGCGTGGGGGCCGGACAAAACATTCAGTACTTC. Amino acids: CASSVGAGQNIQYF.

The chain couples TRBV19 to TRBJ2-7; 7 bases map to TRBD1. The CDR3 is made up of 14 amino acids. The junction had 9 bases not matched to a gene; V was cut back by 4 bases and J by 6 bases. Germline lookup yields CDR1 LNHDA and CDR2 SQIVND (reference sequence). In DNA, the CDR3 is TGTGCCAGTAGTACGAGGGGGCCTTCATTCGAGCAGTACTTC. Amino acid sequence: CASSTRGPSFEQYF.

The chain recombines TRBV7-9 with TRBJ2-2, with 8 bases that match TRBD2. The germline gives CDR1 SEHNR, CDR2 FQNEAQ (reference sequence). V lost 5 bases to trimming and J lost 4 bases; unmatched junction nucleotides: 15. The CDR3 runs 18 residues. CDR3 region: CASSPTGGGPPFTGELFF. As DNA, the CDR3 is TGTGCCAGCAGCCCGACCGGGGGGGGGCCGCCCTTCACCGGGGAGCTGTTTTTT.

This clone has more than one count but fewer than ten. V usage is TRBV7-3 and J usage is TRBJ1-1; tentatively, D is TRBD1 (6 bases). The CDR3 consists of 15 residues. In germline, CDR1 is SGHTA, CDR2 FQGTGA. V lost 4 bases and J 6 bases, leaving 18 bases between the germline ends. The CDR3 reads CASSSHGTSIAEAFF. Here the CDR3 DNA reads TGTGCCAGCAGCTCCCACGGGACAAGCATCGCTGAAGCTTTCTTT.

This chain joins TRBV29-1 and TRBJ1-1; no reliable D call. Trimming left V 4 bases short and J 0 bases short, with 12 bases between. Germline V gives CDR1 SQVTM, CDR2 ANQGSEA. The CDR3 extends over 14 amino acids. Here the CDR3 DNA reads TGCAGCGTTGTTATGGAGATAATGAACACTGAAGCTTTCTTT. Translated: CSVVMEIMNTEAFF.